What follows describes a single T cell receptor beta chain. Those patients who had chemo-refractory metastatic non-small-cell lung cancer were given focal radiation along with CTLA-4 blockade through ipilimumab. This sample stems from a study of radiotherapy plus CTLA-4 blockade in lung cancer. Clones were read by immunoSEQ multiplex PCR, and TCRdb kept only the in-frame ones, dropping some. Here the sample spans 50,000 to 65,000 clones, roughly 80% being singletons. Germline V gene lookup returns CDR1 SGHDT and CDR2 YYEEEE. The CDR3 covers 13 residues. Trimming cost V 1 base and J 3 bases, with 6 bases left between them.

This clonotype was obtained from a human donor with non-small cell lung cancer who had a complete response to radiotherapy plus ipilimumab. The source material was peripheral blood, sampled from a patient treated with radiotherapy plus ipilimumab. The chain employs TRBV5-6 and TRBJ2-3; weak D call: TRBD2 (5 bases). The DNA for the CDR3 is TGTGCCAGCAGCTTGTCGGGGACAGATACGCAGTATTTT. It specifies CASSLSGTDTQYF.